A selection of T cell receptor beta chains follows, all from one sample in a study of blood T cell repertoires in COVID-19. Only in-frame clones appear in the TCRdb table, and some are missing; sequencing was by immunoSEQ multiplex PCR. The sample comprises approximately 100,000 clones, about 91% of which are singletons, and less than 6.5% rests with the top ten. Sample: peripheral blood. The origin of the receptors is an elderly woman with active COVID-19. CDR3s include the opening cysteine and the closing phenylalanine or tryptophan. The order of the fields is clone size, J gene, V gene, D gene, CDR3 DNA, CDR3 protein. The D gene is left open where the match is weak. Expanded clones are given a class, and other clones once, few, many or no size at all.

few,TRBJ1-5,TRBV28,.,TGTGCCAGCAGCTCAGAAGGGGGGGTCAGACGCAATCAGCCCCAGCATTTT,CASSSEGGVRRNQPQHF
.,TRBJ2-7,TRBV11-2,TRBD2,TGTGCCAGCAGCTTAGAAATAATAGCGGGAACCTACGAGCAGTACTTC,CASSLEIIAGTYEQYF
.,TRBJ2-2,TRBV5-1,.,TGCGCCAGCAGCTTGATGACTTTCCAAAACACCGGGGAGCTGTTTTTT,CASSLMTFQNTGELFF
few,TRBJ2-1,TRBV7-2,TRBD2,TGTGCCAGCAGCCTCGGAAGGGGGACTAGCGGGAGGTGGTATGAGCAGTTCTTC,CASSLGRGTSGRWYEQFF
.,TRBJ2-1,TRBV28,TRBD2,TGTGCCAGCAGTCCAACTAGCGGGAGCCAAAGCTCCTACAATGAGCAGTTCTTC,CASSPTSGSQSSYNEQFF
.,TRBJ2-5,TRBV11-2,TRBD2,TGTGCCAGCAGCTTAGGGGCTAGCGGGAGTCAAGAGACCCAGTACTTC,CASSLGASGSQETQYF
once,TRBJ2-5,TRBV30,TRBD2,TGTGCCTGGAGTTTTCGGACTAGCGGGAGGATGGGTGAGACCCAGTACTTC,CAWSFRTSGRMGETQYF
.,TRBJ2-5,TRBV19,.,TGTGCCAGTAGCACAGGGTCCCAAGAGACCCAGTACTTC,CASSTGSQETQYF
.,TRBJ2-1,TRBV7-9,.,TGTGCCAGCAGCTTAGACGTCGGTAGTCCATATATCAATGAGCAGTTCTTC,CASSLDVGSPYINEQFF
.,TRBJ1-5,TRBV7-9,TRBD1,TGTGCCACAGGGGGGCCGGATCAGCCCCAGCATTTT,CATGGPDQPQHF
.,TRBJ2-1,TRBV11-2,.,TGTGCCAGCAGCTCTGCGAGGAGCTCCTACAATGAGCAGTTCTTC,CASSSARSSYNEQFF
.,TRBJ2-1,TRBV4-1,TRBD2,TGCGCCAGCACCCTAGGGGGTAGCGGGACTTACAATGAGCAGTTCTTC,CASTLGGSGTYNEQFF
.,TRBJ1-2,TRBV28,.,TGTGCCAGCAGTACACAGGTGGAGTGGGACTATGGCTACACCTTC,CASSTQVEWDYGYTF
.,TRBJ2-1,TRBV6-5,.,TGTGCCAGCAGGTTCACTCTAGCGTCCTACAATGAGCAGTTCTTC,CASRFTLASYNEQFF
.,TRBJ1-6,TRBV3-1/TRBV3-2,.,TGTGCCAGCAGCCAATTGGGCCTCAGCTCCTATAATTCACCCCTCCACTTT,CASSQLGLSSYNSPLHF
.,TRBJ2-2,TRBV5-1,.,TGCGCCAGCGAGGTGGTCGGAGGCGGGGAGCTGTTTTTT,CASEVVGGGELFF
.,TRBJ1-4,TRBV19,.,TGTGCCAGTAGTATCGGCCGGGATAATGAAAAACTGTTTTTT,CASSIGRDNEKLFF
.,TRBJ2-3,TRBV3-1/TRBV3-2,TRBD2,TGTGCCAGCAGCCACTCCGGGAGACTAGCGGGAGGGCCGACAGATACGCAGTATTTT,CASSHSGRLAGGPTDTQYF
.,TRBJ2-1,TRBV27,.,TGTGCCAGCAGGGTCTTGAAGGGGGACCTAGCGTTCTTC,CASRVLKGDLAFF
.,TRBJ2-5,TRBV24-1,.,TGTGCCACCAGTGATTTAGGGGAACAGTCCCAAGAGACCCAGTACTTC,CATSDLGEQSQETQYF
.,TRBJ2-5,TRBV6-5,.,TGTGCCAGCCACAGGAAAGAGACCCAGTACTTC,CASHRKETQYF
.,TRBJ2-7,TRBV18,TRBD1,TGTGCCAGCTCACCACAATTTACCGGGACAGCCACCTACGAGCAGTACTTC,CASSPQFTGTATYEQYF
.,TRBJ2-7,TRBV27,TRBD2,TGTGCCAGCAGTTTTAGCGGGAGTATTTACGAGCAGTACTTC,CASSFSGSIYEQYF
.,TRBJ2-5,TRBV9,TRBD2,TGTGCCAGCAGCGTAGCAGGACTAGGCCCCAACCAAGAGACCCAGTACTTC,CASSVAGLGPNQETQYF
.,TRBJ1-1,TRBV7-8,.,TGTGCCAGCAGCCCCGACCGGGGGGCTGAAGCTTTCTTT,CASSPDRGAEAFF
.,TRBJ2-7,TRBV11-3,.,TGTGCCAGCAGCTTAATCAACGAGCAGTACTTC,CASSLINEQYF
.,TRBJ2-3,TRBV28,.,TGTGCCAGCAGTTTTGACATGTTCACAGATACGCAGTATTTT,CASSFDMFTDTQYF
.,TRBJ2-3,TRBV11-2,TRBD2,TGTGCCAGCAGGGAGAGCGGGGCCGGGGATACGCAGTATTTT,CASRESGAGDTQYF
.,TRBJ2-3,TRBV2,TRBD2,TGTGCCAGCAGTGATTCCTGGGGAGGGAGCACAGATACGCAGTATTTT,CASSDSWGGSTDTQYF
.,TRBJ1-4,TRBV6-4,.,TGTGCCAGCAGTGAACAGAAGAATGAAAAACTGTTTTTT,CASSEQKNEKLFF
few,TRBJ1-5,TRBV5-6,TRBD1,TGTGCCAGCAGTCTCTCGACCAGGGGGGCGTTTCAGCCCCAGCATTTT,CASSLSTRGAFQPQHF
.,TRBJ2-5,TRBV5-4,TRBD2,TGTGCCATTGGACTAGCGGGAGGGACGAAAGAGACCCAGTACTTC,CAIGLAGGTKETQYF
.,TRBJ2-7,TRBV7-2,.,TGTGCCAGCAGCCCCCGACTGAAGTCCTACGAGCAGTACTTC,CASSPRLKSYEQYF
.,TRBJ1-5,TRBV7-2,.,TGTGCCAGCAGCTTTACAGGGAATCAGCCCCAGCATTTT,CASSFTGNQPQHF
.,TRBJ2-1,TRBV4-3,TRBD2,TGCGCCAGCAGCCAAGATATGGGCGGACTAGCGTATGTAGATGAGCAGTTCTTC,CASSQDMGGLAYVDEQFF
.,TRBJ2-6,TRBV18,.,TGTGCCAGCTCATCATCCCCCGCAGGGTCTGGGGCCAACGTCCTGACTTTC,CASSSSPAGSGANVLTF
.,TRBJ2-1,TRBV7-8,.,TGTGCCAGCAGCCCACAGCAGCCCGCGTTCAGCGGAGGGTACAATGAGCAGTTCTTC,CASSPQQPAFSGGYNEQFF
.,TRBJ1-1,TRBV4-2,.,TGTGCCAGCAGCCCCCAATGGGGGGATACTGAAGCTTTCTTT,CASSPQWGDTEAFF
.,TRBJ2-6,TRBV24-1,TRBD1,TGTGCCATGACGCGGACAGGGGGTTGCTCTGGGGCCAACGTCCTGACTTTC,CAMTRTGGCSGANVLTF
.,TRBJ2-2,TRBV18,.,TGTGCCAGCTCACCCCCGACAGGTGGGGCCGGGGAGCTGTTTTTT,CASSPPTGGAGELFF
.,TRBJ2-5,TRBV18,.,TGTGCCAGCTCAACGGGTCAAGAGACCCAGTACTTC,CASSTGQETQYF
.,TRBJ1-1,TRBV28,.,TGTGCCAGCAGCCCCACCAGGACTGAAGCTTTCTTT,CASSPTRTEAFF
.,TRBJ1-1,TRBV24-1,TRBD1,TGTGCCAAGCAAAGACAGGGCGGCACTGAAGCTTTCTTT,CAKQRQGGTEAFF
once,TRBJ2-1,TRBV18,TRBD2,TGTGCCAGCTCACCACAGGGCGGGAGCTCCTACAATGAGCAGTTCTTC,CASSPQGGSSYNEQFF
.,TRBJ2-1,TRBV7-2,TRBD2,TGTGCCAGCAGCTTACTAGCGGGGCCATACAATGAGCAGTTCTTC,CASSLLAGPYNEQFF
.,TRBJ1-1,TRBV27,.,TGTGCCAGCAAACTGGGGGGGGCCGGGATGAACACTGAAGCTTTCTTT,CASKLGGAGMNTEAFF
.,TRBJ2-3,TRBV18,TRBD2,TGTGCCAGCTCACCGACTAGCGGGGACCAATGGGATACGCAGTATTTT,CASSPTSGDQWDTQYF
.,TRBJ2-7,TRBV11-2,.,TGTGCCAGCAGCCTACGCTACGAGCAGTACTTC,CASSLRYEQYF
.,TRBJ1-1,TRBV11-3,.,TGTGCCAGCAGCTTAGACCCAGAGAACACTGAAGCTTTCTTT,CASSLDPENTEAFF
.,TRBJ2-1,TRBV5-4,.,TGTGCCAGCAGCTTTGACGGGTTCTACAATGAGCAGTTCTTC,CASSFDGFYNEQFF
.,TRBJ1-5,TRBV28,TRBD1,TGTGCCAGCAGTTTCCCGGGACAGGGGTTTCAGCCCCAGCATTTT,CASSFPGQGFQPQHF
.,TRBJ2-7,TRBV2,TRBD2,TGTGCCAGCAATCTCCAGCGGGGCGTGCCGTACTTC,CASNLQRGVPYF
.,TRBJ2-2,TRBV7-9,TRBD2,TGTGCCAGCAGCTTAGGCAGCGGGACGGGCGGGGAGCTGTTTTTT,CASSLGSGTGGELFF
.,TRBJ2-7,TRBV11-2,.,TGTGCCAGCAGCCGCTCCTACGAGCAGTACTTC,CASSRSYEQYF
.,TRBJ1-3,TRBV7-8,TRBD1,TGTGCCAGCAGCCGGAAGGGACAGGGGAGAATCAACCCTGGAAACACCATATATTTT,CASSRKGQGRINPGNTIYF
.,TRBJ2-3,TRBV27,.,TGTGCCAGCAGTTCTAGCGTCCGGGTAGATACGCAGTATTTT,CASSSSVRVDTQYF
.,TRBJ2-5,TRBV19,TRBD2,TGTGCCAGTAGGACTACTAGCGGGAGTGAGACCCAGTACTTC,CASRTTSGSETQYF
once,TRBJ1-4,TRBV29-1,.,TGCAGCGTCGACCAAGGAGGTGAAAAACTGTTTTTT,CSVDQGGEKLFF
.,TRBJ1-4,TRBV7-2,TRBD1,TGTGCCAGCAGCTTTGACAGGGGGCGCGGGGAAAAACTGTTTTTT,CASSFDRGRGEKLFF
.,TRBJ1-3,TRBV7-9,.,TGTGCCAGCAGCTTAGGAGGCACTGGAAACACCATATATTTT,CASSLGGTGNTIYF